One and the same sample provided the 17 T cell receptor beta chains below, sequenced in a study of CD8 T cells in ankylosing spondylitis. TCRdb re-derived calls from the 5' RACE reads in MiXCR, one entry per CDR3 protein. The data hold tens of thousands of distinct CDR3 sequences, with 6.5% to 9% observed a single time. Sequenced input: blood, either unsorted or a sorted T cell fraction (not recorded which). These receptors were collected from a female donor with ankylosing spondylitis or in good health (not recorded which).

This clonotype was counted many times. CDR3 bases: TGTGCCAGCAGTAAAGACAGGGTTGGAAACACCATATATTTT. Translating it yields CASSKDRVGNTIYF. The rearrangement links TRBV6-1 to TRBJ1-3, with 7 bases identical to TRBD1. V gave up 5 bases and J gave up 3 bases; unmatched junction bases: 4. The CDR3 contains 14 residues. Germline lookup yields CDR1 MNHNS and CDR2 SASEGT.

V and J are TRBV7-2 and TRBJ1-1; no reliable D call. Trimming took off 3 bases at V and 8 bases at J, with 10 bases between the two ends. The CDR3 has 12 amino acids. The germline gives CDR1 SGHTA, CDR2 FQGNSA. The CDR3 sequence is CASSFEVYEAFF. CDR3 nucleotides: TGTGCCAGCAGCTTCGAAGTTTACGAAGCTTTCTTT.

Many counts were recorded for this clonotype. V usage is TRBV4-2 and J usage is TRBJ2-5; D is uncertain. V dropped 0 bases and J dropped 2 bases, with 4 bases sitting between them. The CDR3 covers 13 residues. Germline CDR1 is LGHNA and CDR2 is YNFKEQ. In DNA, the CDR3 is TGTGCCAGCAGCCAAGATACTCAAGAGACCCAGTACTTC. It yields the protein CASSQDTQETQYF.

This clonotype was recorded many times. The V and J genes are TRBV12-3 or TRBV12-4 and TRBJ1-4; D remains ambiguous. Trimming stripped 3 bases from V and 8 bases from J, with 10 bases between. This CDR3 spans 13 amino acids. The CDR3 region is CASSFIPGEKLFF. The CDR3 DNA sequence: TGTGCCAGCAGTTTTATTCCCGGGGAAAAACTGTTTTTT.

At least ten counts were recorded for this clonotype. The J gene is TRBJ1-5, the V gene TRBV20-1; D might be TRBD1 (5 bases). Germline CDR1 reads DFQATT; CDR2 reads SNEGSKA (reference sequence). V dropped 4 bases and J dropped 11 bases, with 15 bases sitting between them. This CDR3 has 12 amino acids. The CDR3 sequence is CSATYRGEAQHF. DNA of the CDR3: TGCAGTGCTACCTATAGGGGAGAGGCCCAGCATTTT.

Many counts were recorded for this clonotype. J is TRBJ1-1 and V is TRBV14, with D possibly being TRBD1 (5 bases). V gave up 5 bases and J gave up 8 bases, with 15 bases separating them. Germline assignment: CDR1 SGHDN and CDR2 FVKESK. The CDR3 runs 13 residues. This CDR3 reads CASSRVIGAEAFF. DNA for the CDR3: TGTGCCAGCAGCAGAGTTATCGGGGCAGAAGCTTTCTTT. The complete variable domain, with remaining parts taken from reference TRBV14 and TRBJ1-1, reads EAGVTQFPSHSVIEKGQTVTLRCDPISGHDNLYWYRRVMGKEIKFLLHFVKESKQDESGMPNNRFLAERTGGTYSTLKVQPAELEDSGVYFCASSRVIGAEAFFGQGTRLTVV.

This clonotype was detected ten times or more. V is TRBV6-1 and J is TRBJ2-3, with no clear D. V lost 7 bases and J 6 bases, leaving 14 bases between the germline ends. The CDR3 is made up of 13 amino acids. CDR1 MNHNS and CDR2 SASEGT come from the germline V gene. DNA of the CDR3: TGTGCCAGCACCCAGACCCTCTGGGATACGCAGTATTTT. It encodes CASTQTLWDTQYF.

Concerning this clonotype itself: This may come from a read error, since a much larger clone is one base off. This chain links TRBV3-1 with TRBJ2-4, with D perhaps assigned TRBD1 or TRBD2 (6 bases each). The germline V gene has CDR1 LGHDT and CDR2 YNNKEL (reference sequence). The CDR3 spans 17 residues. The CDR3 DNA sequence: TGTGCCACCAGCCAAGGGGTCGGGGGCATAGCCAAAAACATTCAGTACTTC. Protein sequence: CATSQGVGGIAKNIQYF.

The genes are TRBV27 and TRBJ2-7; D perhaps matches TRBD1 (6 bases). From germline, CDR1 is MNHEY and CDR2 SMNVEV (reference sequence). The V end lost 6 bases, the J end lost 2 bases, and 11 bases lay between the germline ends. The CDR3 totals 13 residues. The CDR3 spells CASRKTGPYEQYF. CDR3 coding DNA: TGTGCCAGCAGGAAAACAGGGCCCTACGAGCAGTACTTC.

This clonotype was picked up a small number of times. The V call is TRBV20-1, the J call TRBJ1-1; D is ambiguous. Germline V CDR1 and CDR2: DFQATT, SNEGSKA (reference sequence). V shed 1 base and J shed 1 base, with 10 bases lying between them. There are 14 residues in the CDR3. The CDR3 loop reads CSARVDGRNTEAFF. The CDR3 bases are TGCAGTGCTAGAGTAGACGGCCGGAACACTGAAGCTTTCTTT.

Ten or more counts support this clonotype. The V call is TRBV20-1, the J call TRBJ1-2, with D possibly matching TRBD1 (6 bases). The CDR3 contains 14 residues. V lost 4 bases and J 3 bases, leaving 15 bases between the germline ends. The germline CDR1 and CDR2 sequences are DFQATT and SNEGSKA (reference sequence). CDR3 in amino acids: CSAIEGGRDYGYTF. In nucleotides, the CDR3 is TGCAGTGCTATCGAGGGGGGAAGAGACTATGGCTACACCTTC.

This clonotype appeared many times. The chain links TRBV6-2 or TRBV6-3 to TRBJ1-1; TRBD1 might be the D (6 bases). V was trimmed by 5 bases and J by 5 bases, leaving 21 bases between them. Germline V gene lookup returns CDR1 MNHEY and CDR2 SVGEGT. This CDR3 has 16 residues. As DNA, the CDR3 is TGTGCCAGCAGTCCGACTGATACAGGGAGGAGTACTGAAGCTTTCTTT. Protein: CASSPTDTGRSTEAFF.

This clonotype was observed a few times. The rearrangement links TRBV11-2 to TRBJ2-1, with D possibly matching TRBD2 (6 bases). The CDR3 extends over 14 amino acids. V was shortened by 2 bases and J by 6 bases, with 11 bases between the two germline ends. Germline CDR1 is SGHAT and CDR2 is FQNNGV. The DNA for the CDR3 is TGTGCCAGCAGCTTAAGCCCGGGGGTCAATGAGCAGTTCTTC. This codes for CASSLSPGVNEQFF.

This clonotype has a count of ten or more. The chain couples TRBV29-1 to TRBJ2-1, with 10 bases identical to TRBD2. The CDR3 extends over 15 amino acids. CDR1 is SQVTM and CDR2 is ANQGSEA in the germline V gene. V lost 7 bases, J lost 0 bases, and 6 bases stayed unmatched. CDR3 protein: CSALAGGLSYNEQFF. The CDR3 DNA follows: TGCAGCGCGTTAGCGGGGGGACTCTCCTACAATGAGCAGTTCTTC.

This clonotype was counted at least ten times. The chain has TRBV5-1 and TRBJ2-2; possible D gene TRBD1, 5 bases. This CDR3 is built from 17 residues. V was cut by 1 base and J by 1 base, with 14 bases left in between. Germline V gene data show CDR1 as SGHRS and CDR2 as YFSETQ. This CDR3 reads CASSLTGNNVNTGELFF. In DNA form, the CDR3 reads TGCGCCAGCAGCTTGACAGGAAACAACGTGAACACCGGGGAGCTGTTTTTT.

Ten or more counts support this clonotype. This chain joins TRBV4-2 and TRBJ2-7, with D possibly matching TRBD1 (5 bases). Germline V lookup: CDR1 LGHNA, CDR2 YNFKEQ. The CDR3 is made up of 15 amino acids. Trimming removed 0 bases at V and 0 bases at J, with 9 bases between. CDR3 nucleotides: TGTGCCAGCAGCCAAGAGGGGCTCACCTCCTACGAGCAGTACTTC. Protein: CASSQEGLTSYEQYF.

The chain links TRBV12-3 or TRBV12-4 to TRBJ2-5; 12 nucleotides align to TRBD1. This CDR3 has 19 residues. J gave up 2 bases and V 11 bases, and 21 bases lay outside the gene matches. CDR3: CAFSPPRRDRGQSQETQYF. Written as DNA, the CDR3 is TGTGCCTTCAGTCCCCCTCGCCGGGACAGGGGGCAGTCACAAGAGACCCAGTACTTC.